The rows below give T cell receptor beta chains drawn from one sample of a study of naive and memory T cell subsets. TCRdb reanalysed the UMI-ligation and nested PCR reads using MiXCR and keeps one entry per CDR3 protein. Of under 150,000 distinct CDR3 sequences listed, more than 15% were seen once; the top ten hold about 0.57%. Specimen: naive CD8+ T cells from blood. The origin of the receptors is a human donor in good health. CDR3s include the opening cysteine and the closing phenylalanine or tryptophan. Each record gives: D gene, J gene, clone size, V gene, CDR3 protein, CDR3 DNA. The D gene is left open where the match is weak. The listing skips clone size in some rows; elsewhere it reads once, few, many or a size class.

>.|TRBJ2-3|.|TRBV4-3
CASSQELPTDTQYF
TGCGCCAGCAGCCAAGAACTTCCCACAGATACGCAGTATTTT
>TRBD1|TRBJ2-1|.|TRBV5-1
CASSLAATGGPYNEQFF
TGCGCCAGCAGCTTGGCCGCGACAGGGGGCCCCTACAATGAGCAGTTCTTC
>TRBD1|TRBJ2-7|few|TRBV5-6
CASSLGTGASYEQYF
TGTGCCAGCAGCTTGGGGACAGGGGCTTCCTACGAGCAGTACTTC
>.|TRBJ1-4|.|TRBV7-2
CASSPVHPGYNEKLFF
TGTGCCAGCAGCCCCGTTCATCCAGGCTATAATGAAAAACTGTTTTTT
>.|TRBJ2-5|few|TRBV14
CASSQDLSRGEETQYF
TGTGCCAGCAGCCAAGATCTGTCGAGGGGGGAAGAGACCCAGTACTTC
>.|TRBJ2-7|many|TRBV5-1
CASSPGGAGKYYEQYF
TGCGCCAGCAGCCCGGGGGGCGCCGGTAAATACTACGAGCAGTACTTC
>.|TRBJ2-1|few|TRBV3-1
CASSQETAGKHSYNEQFF
TGTGCCAGCAGCCAAGAGACGGCAGGTAAGCACTCCTACAATGAGCAGTTCTTC
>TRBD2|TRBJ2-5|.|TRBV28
CASSLGEGAGGRETQYF
TGTGCCAGCAGTTTAGGGGAGGGAGCGGGAGGACGAGAGACCCAGTACTTC
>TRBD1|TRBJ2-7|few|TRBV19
CASSPGTTGTYEQYF
TGTGCCAGTAGTCCGGGGACGACAGGGACCTACGAGCAGTACTTC
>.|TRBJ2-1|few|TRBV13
CASSLVGGISYNEQFF
TGTGCCAGCAGCTTAGTAGGCGGGATTTCCTACAATGAGCAGTTCTTC
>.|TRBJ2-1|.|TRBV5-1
CASSSEPEPSSYNEQFF
TGCGCCAGCAGCTCGGAACCGGAACCAAGCTCCTACAATGAGCAGTTCTTC
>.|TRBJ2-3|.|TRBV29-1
CSVEEKEPDTQYF
TGCAGCGTTGAGGAGAAGGAGCCAGATACGCAGTATTTT
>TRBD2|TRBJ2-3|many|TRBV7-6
CASSGLAGEGDTQYF
TGTGCCAGCAGCGGACTAGCGGGCGAGGGAGATACGCAGTATTTT
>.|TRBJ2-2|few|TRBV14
CASSQDIGWELFF
TGTGCCAGCAGCCAAGATATCGGTTGGGAGCTGTTTTTT
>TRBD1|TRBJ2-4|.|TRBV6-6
CASSYGGQVNIQYF
TGTGCCAGCAGTTACGGGGGACAGGTGAACATTCAGTACTTC
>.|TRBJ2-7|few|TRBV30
CAWSEKGTEYYEQYF
TGTGCCTGGAGTGAGAAGGGGACGGAATACTACGAGCAGTACTTC
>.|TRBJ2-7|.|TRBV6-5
CASTEVPGTTYEQYF
TGTGCCAGCACCGAGGTACCGGGCACTACCTACGAGCAGTACTTC
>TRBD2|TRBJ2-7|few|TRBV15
CATSRGESTYEQYF
TGTGCCACCAGCCGGGGGGAGAGCACCTACGAGCAGTACTTC
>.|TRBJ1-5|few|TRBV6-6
CASRGGTPLPTYSNQPQHF
TGTGCCAGCAGGGGCGGGACACCTCTTCCAACTTATAGCAATCAGCCCCAGCATTTT
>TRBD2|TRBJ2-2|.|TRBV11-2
CASSLYIGGGNTGELFF
TGTGCCAGCAGCTTATATATCGGCGGGGGGAACACCGGGGAGCTGTTTTTT
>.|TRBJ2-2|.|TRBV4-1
CASTSVMGGTGELFF
TGCGCCAGCACCAGCGTCATGGGGGGCACCGGGGAGCTGTTTTTT
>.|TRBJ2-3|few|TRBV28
CASSFTETSTDTQYF
TGTGCCAGCAGTTTTACAGAAACTAGCACAGATACGCAGTATTTT
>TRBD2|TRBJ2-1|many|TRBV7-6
CASSSVASLAGVKAGEQFF
TGTGCCAGCAGCTCGGTGGCCTCCCTAGCGGGAGTTAAGGCCGGTGAGCAGTTCTTC
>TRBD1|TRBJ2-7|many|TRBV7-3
CASSLTGTGGYEQYF
TGTGCCAGCAGCTTAACGGGCACAGGGGGTTACGAGCAGTACTTC
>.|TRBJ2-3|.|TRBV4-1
CASSQAPGDTQYF
TGCGCCAGCAGCCAAGCCCCAGGGGATACGCAGTATTTT